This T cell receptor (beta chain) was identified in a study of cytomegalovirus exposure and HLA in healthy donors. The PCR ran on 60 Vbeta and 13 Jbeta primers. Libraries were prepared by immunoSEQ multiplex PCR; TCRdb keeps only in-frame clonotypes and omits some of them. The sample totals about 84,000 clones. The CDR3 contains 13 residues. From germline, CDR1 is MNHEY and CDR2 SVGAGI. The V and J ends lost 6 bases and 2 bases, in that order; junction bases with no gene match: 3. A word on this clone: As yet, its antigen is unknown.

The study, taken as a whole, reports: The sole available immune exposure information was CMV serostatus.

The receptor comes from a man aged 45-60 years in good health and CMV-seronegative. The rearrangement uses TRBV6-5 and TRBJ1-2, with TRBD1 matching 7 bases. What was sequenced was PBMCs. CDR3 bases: TGTGCCAGCAGCTTGGGACAGAACTATGGCTACACCTTC. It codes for CASSLGQNYGYTF.